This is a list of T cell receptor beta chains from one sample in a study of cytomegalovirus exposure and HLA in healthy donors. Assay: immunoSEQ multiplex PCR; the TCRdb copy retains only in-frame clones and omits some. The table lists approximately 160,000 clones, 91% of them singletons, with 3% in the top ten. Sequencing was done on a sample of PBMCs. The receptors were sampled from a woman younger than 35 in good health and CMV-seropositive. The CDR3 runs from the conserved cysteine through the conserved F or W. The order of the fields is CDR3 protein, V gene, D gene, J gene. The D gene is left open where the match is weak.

cdr3_aa: CASTPLTGGTDNEQFF
v_call: TRBV6-6
d_call: TRBD2
j_call: TRBJ2-1

cdr3_aa: CASTSTSAQGRTDTQYF
v_call: TRBV28
d_call: TRBD2
j_call: TRBJ2-3

cdr3_aa: CASQTGNHGFGKLFF
v_call: TRBV7-9
d_call: TRBD1
j_call: TRBJ1-4

cdr3_aa: CATSRETGFEQYF
v_call: TRBV15
d_call: NA
j_call: TRBJ2-7

cdr3_aa: CSVGPRQGSYEQYF
v_call: TRBV29-1
d_call: TRBD1
j_call: TRBJ2-7

cdr3_aa: CASSIRWTDDGYTF
v_call: TRBV6-5
d_call: NA
j_call: TRBJ1-2

cdr3_aa: CASSPGRQDLSEAFF
v_call: TRBV18
d_call: NA
j_call: TRBJ1-1

cdr3_aa: CSARSGGPLHF
v_call: TRBV20-1
d_call: NA
j_call: TRBJ1-6

cdr3_aa: CAWSVAGYAEAFF
v_call: TRBV30
d_call: NA
j_call: TRBJ1-1

cdr3_aa: CASSQDPLARALNYGYTF
v_call: TRBV4-2
d_call: NA
j_call: TRBJ1-2

cdr3_aa: CASSLAGGKYTEAFF
v_call: TRBV11-2
d_call: NA
j_call: TRBJ1-1

cdr3_aa: CASRDRAGASYNEQFF
v_call: TRBV2
d_call: TRBD2
j_call: TRBJ2-1

cdr3_aa: CASSQRTGLAGGLGNRELFF
v_call: TRBV4-3
d_call: TRBD2
j_call: TRBJ2-2

cdr3_aa: CASSPPSGWEQFF
v_call: TRBV18
d_call: NA
j_call: TRBJ2-1

cdr3_aa: CASSGTGWETQYF
v_call: TRBV19
d_call: TRBD1
j_call: TRBJ2-5

cdr3_aa: CASSLVIGRGQETQYF
v_call: TRBV7-8
d_call: TRBD1
j_call: TRBJ2-5

cdr3_aa: CASSRQGRVTEAFF
v_call: TRBV27
d_call: TRBD1
j_call: TRBJ1-1

cdr3_aa: CASSGRGAYNEQFF
v_call: TRBV2
d_call: TRBD2
j_call: TRBJ2-1

cdr3_aa: CASSPPGGAAYYGYTF
v_call: TRBV5-6
d_call: NA
j_call: TRBJ1-2

cdr3_aa: CASRIPGQVNEKLFF
v_call: TRBV5-8
d_call: TRBD1
j_call: TRBJ1-4

cdr3_aa: CASSLVGRGRLDTQYF
v_call: TRBV27
d_call: TRBD1
j_call: TRBJ2-3

cdr3_aa: CASSPPYEGAHSYEQYF
v_call: TRBV18
d_call: TRBD1
j_call: TRBJ2-7

cdr3_aa: CASSSRGPWSQETQYF
v_call: TRBV28
d_call: NA
j_call: TRBJ2-5

cdr3_aa: CASSSDWSEAFF
v_call: TRBV7-9
d_call: NA
j_call: TRBJ1-1